What follows are 14 T cell receptor beta chains derived from one specimen sequenced in a study of cytomegalovirus exposure and HLA in healthy donors (dated by TCRdb to about 2017). The method was the immunoSEQ multiplex PCR assay. For the multiplex PCR, a mixture combining 60 forward primers for TCR Vbeta segments and 13 reverse primers for TCR Jbeta segments was used. The table comes from immuneACCESS by way of TCRdb, which keeps in-frame sequences with V and J called. Part of the clones is missing from these tables; in studies checked, under half for an unresolved V gene and the rest for unknown reasons. For this sample there are some 180,000 clones; about 77% appear just once. Of the sample, about 2.7% falls within the top ten clones. The sequencing input was PBMCs. These receptors all come from a woman in her thirties in good health and CMV-seronegative.

The sample holds a few counts of this clone. The same CDR3 arises from other DNA sequences in this sample as well. The chain recombines TRBV15 with TRBJ2-7, with 10 bases fitting TRBD1. This CDR3 has 14 amino acids. After removal of 2 bases from V and 4 bases from J, the junction contained 2 bases not matched to a gene. Germline V gene data show CDR1 as LNHNV and CDR2 as YYDKDF (reference sequence). The CDR3 is CATSRRTGGYEQYF. The CDR3 nucleotides are TGTGCCACCAGCAGACGGACAGGGGGGTACGAGCAGTACTTC.

The rearrangement uses TRBV5-1 and TRBJ1-2; possibly TRBD1 for D (6 bases). V lost 0 bases and J lost 2, with 14 bases in between. There are 16 residues in the CDR3. CDR1 is SGHRS, CDR2 YFSETQ, per germline. The CDR3 here is CASSLEGSGQNYGYTF. The CDR3, as DNA: TGCGCCAGCAGCTTGGAAGGCTCAGGACAGAACTATGGCTACACCTTC. The entire variable domain, with the rest obtained from reference TRBV5-1 and TRBJ1-2, is as follows: KAGVTQTPRYLIKTRGQQVTLSCSPISGHRSVSWYQQTPGQGLQFLFEYFSETQRNKGNFPGRFSGRQFSNSRSEMNVSTLELGDSALYLCASSLEGSGQNYGYTFGSGTRLTVV.

This clone has just a few counts. V is TRBV5-6 and J is TRBJ1-1, with D hard to call. Germline assignment: CDR1 SGHDT and CDR2 YYEEEE. With 1 base removed from V and 2 bases from J, the gap between germline ends came to 15 bases. CDR3 length equals 16 residues. CDR3 in DNA: TGTGCCAGCAGCTTGCGGGGAACCCCAAGAAACACTGAAGCTTTCTTT. It codes for CASSLRGTPRNTEAFF.

V gene TRBV7-9 combines with J gene TRBJ2-3, with D perhaps TRBD2 (6 bases). Germline V gene lookup returns CDR1 SEHNR and CDR2 FQNEAQ (reference sequence). The CDR3 totals 16 residues. The V end lost 0 bases, the J end lost 0 bases, and 10 bases lay between the germline ends. The CDR3 sequence is CASSLAPGTSTDTQYF. CDR3 coding DNA: TGTGCCAGCAGCTTAGCTCCAGGGACTAGCACAGATACGCAGTATTTT.

A word on this clone: A junction boundary mismatches the germline segment, possibly from a read error. The chain is built from TRBV7-9 and TRBJ2-1; no definite D call. This CDR3 spans 12 amino acids. From germline, CDR1 is SEHNR and CDR2 FQNEAQ (reference sequence). This chain's CDR3 is CSSSFGYNEQFF. CDR3 DNA sequence: TGTTCCAGCAGCTTCGGCTACAATGAGCAGTTCTTC.

The V and J genes are TRBV4-1 and TRBJ2-3; D not certain. The CDR3 loop spans 13 amino acids. Germline CDR1 reads MGHRA; CDR2 reads YSYEKL. V was trimmed by 5 bases and J by 2 bases, leaving 8 bases between them. The CDR3 DNA follows: TGCGCCAGCAGCGGAGTAAACACAGATACGCAGTATTTT. It translates to CASSGVNTDTQYF.

The chain couples TRBV6-1 to TRBJ1-2; tentative D call: TRBD1 (6 bases). From germline, CDR1 is MNHNS and CDR2 SASEGT. The germline V and J ends were trimmed by 1 base and 8 bases, with 14 bases remaining between them. The CDR3 is made up of 14 amino acids. The CDR3: CASSEGLGTWGYTF. The CDR3 region has the DNA TGTGCCAGCAGTGAAGGTCTTGGGACATGGGGCTACACCTTC.

The chain uses TRBV19 and TRBJ2-7, with 9 nucleotides matching TRBD2. The CDR3 extends over 17 amino acids. Germline CDR1 is LNHDA and CDR2 is SQIVND (reference sequence). V lost 3 bases to trimming and J lost 2 bases; unmatched junction nucleotides: 11. CDR3 bases: TGTGCCAGTAGTATCGGCGGGAGGGCCAAGGTAGCCTACGAGCAGTACTTC. This gives the protein CASSIGGRAKVAYEQYF.

V and J are TRBV7-2 and TRBJ2-7; 8 nucleotides align to TRBD1. Per the germline V gene, CDR1 is SGHTA and CDR2 is FQGNSA. The CDR3 spans 15 residues. V lost 4 bases to trimming and J lost 3 bases; unmatched junction nucleotides: 8. In DNA form, the CDR3 reads TGTGCCAGCAGCTCCCCGGACAGGGTGCTCTACGAGCAGTACTTC. Encoded protein: CASSSPDRVLYEQYF.

V is TRBV5-1 and J is TRBJ2-5; 8 bases line up with TRBD1. The J segment lost 5 bases and the V segment lost 1 base, leaving 1 base of the junction unmatched. Germline CDR1 is SGHRS and CDR2 is YFSETQ. The CDR3 covers 13 residues. The CDR3 sequence: CASSLRDRETQYF. CDR3 bases: TGCGCCAGCAGCTTGAGGGACAGGGAGACCCAGTACTTC.

The gene calls are TRBV10-2 and TRBJ1-1; D perhaps matches TRBD1 (6 bases). The V gene's germline CDR1 is WSHSY and CDR2 SAAADI. V was clipped by 7 bases and J by 4 bases, with 13 bases between them. The CDR3 has 13 residues. The CDR3 region is CASKQGKSTEAFF. The CDR3 DNA reads as TGCGCCAGCAAACAGGGAAAGAGCACTGAAGCTTTCTTT.

This chain links TRBV7-9 with TRBJ2-7; 9 positions match TRBD1. The CDR3 runs to 15 residues. V lost 3 bases to trimming and J lost 3 bases; unmatched junction nucleotides: 6. The germline V gene encodes CDR1 SEHNR and CDR2 FQNEAQ (reference sequence). CDR3 bases: TGTGCCAGCAGCTTTGGACAGGGGTGGGACTACGAGCAGTACTTC. This translates into CASSFGQGWDYEQYF. Using reference TRBV7-9 and TRBJ2-7 for the parts outside the CDR3, the full variable domain is DTGVSQNPRHKITKRGQNVTFRCDPISEHNRLYWYRQTLGQGPEFLTYFQNEAQLEKSRLLSDRFSAERPKGSFSTLEIQRTEQGDSAMYLCASSFGQGWDYEQYFGPGTRLTVT.

The rearrangement links TRBV28 to TRBJ2-2; a possible D gene is TRBD2 (7 bases). This CDR3 has 13 amino acids. V was shortened by 1 base and J by 14 bases, with 14 bases between the two germline ends. CDR1 MDHEN and CDR2 SYDVKM come from the germline V gene. This CDR3 reads CASSLLAGARLFF. CDR3 in DNA: TGTGCCAGCAGTTTATTGGCGGGGGCCCGTCTGTTTTTT.

As to this clone: The junction shows a germline mismatch at one end, possibly a read error. This sequence joins TRBV18 and TRBJ1-2; D possibly corresponds to TRBD1 (6 bases). CDR3 length: 16 residues. Germline V gene lookup returns CDR1 KGHSH and CDR2 LQKENI. CDR3 region: CASSPSGAGTNYGYPF. The CDR3 DNA sequence: TGTGCCAGCTCACCCTCGGGGGCAGGGACTAACTATGGCTACCCCTTC.